The rows below give T cell receptor beta chains drawn from one sample of a study of beta chain features in type 1 diabetes. Measured with immunoSEQ multiplex PCR; TCRdb has only the in-frame clones, and not every one. The repertoire includes over 150,000 clones, 7.8% of them detected once, and more than 0.75% sits in the top ten. The source material was central memory CD4+ T cells from blood. Receptor source: a woman between 40 and 55 years old with type 1 diabetes. Both conserved end residues are part of each CDR3. A D gene is named only where the DNA matches it firmly. Clone size, where shown, is once, few, many, or a class for clones that have expanded.

J: TRBJ2-7
D: -
size: -
V: TRBV14
DNA: TGTGCCAGCAGCCGCCAACAGGGTTACGAGCAGTACTTC
CDR3: CASSRQQGYEQYF

J: TRBJ2-1
D: TRBD1
size: few
V: TRBV5-6
DNA: TGTGCCAGCAGCCTTCCCGGGACAGGCGATGAGCAGTTCTTC
CDR3: CASSLPGTGDEQFF

J: TRBJ1-2
D: -
size: few
V: TRBV9
DNA: TGTGCCAGCAGCGTAGACGTGATCCCCCGGGGCTACACCTTC
CDR3: CASSVDVIPRGYTF

J: TRBJ1-4
D: -
size: -
V: TRBV18
DNA: TGTGCCAGCTCGGCCTTTAGGGGTCCTAATGAAAAACTGTTTTTT
CDR3: CASSAFRGPNEKLFF

J: TRBJ2-2
D: -
size: -
V: TRBV5-1
DNA: TGCGCCAGCAGCTTTGGGCGTACGTTCACCGGGGAGCTGTTTTTT
CDR3: CASSFGRTFTGELFF

J: TRBJ1-5
D: TRBD1
size: -
V: TRBV7-2
DNA: TGTGCCAGCAGCCGTACAGGGGTGAATCAGCCCCAGCATTTT
CDR3: CASSRTGVNQPQHF

J: TRBJ2-5
D: TRBD1
size: -
V: TRBV7-8
DNA: TGTGCCAGCAGCAGAGGACAGGGACAAGAGACCCAGTACTTC
CDR3: CASSRGQGQETQYF

J: TRBJ2-1
D: -
size: -
V: TRBV5-1
DNA: TGCGCCAGCAGCCCAAACAACTTAGCGGATGAGCAGTTCTTC
CDR3: CASSPNNLADEQFF

J: TRBJ2-1
D: -
size: few
V: TRBV5-1
DNA: TGCGCCAGCAGCTTGGGTAATCAGGACAATGAGCAGTTCTTC
CDR3: CASSLGNQDNEQFF

J: TRBJ2-1
D: -
size: few
V: TRBV14
DNA: TGTGCCAGCAGCCATCTTGTGGTGAGCTCCTACAATGAGCAGTTCTTC
CDR3: CASSHLVVSSYNEQFF

J: TRBJ1-4
D: TRBD1
size: few
V: TRBV5-4
DNA: TGTGCCAGCAGCCCCACAGGGGGCGGAAAACTGTTTTTT
CDR3: CASSPTGGGKLFF

J: TRBJ1-2
D: -
size: few
V: TRBV21-1
DNA: TGTGCCAGCAGCAAAGCCATTGGACTCCTACATGGCTACACCTTC
CDR3: CASSKAIGLLHGYTF

J: TRBJ2-5
D: TRBD2
size: -
V: TRBV28
DNA: TGTGCCAGTTTGGGACTAGCGGGAGTAGAGACCCAGTACTTC
CDR3: CASLGLAGVETQYF

J: TRBJ2-5
D: -
size: few
V: TRBV5-4
DNA: TGCGCCAGCAGCCAGCAGGTAGCGGTCCAAGAGACCCAGTACTTC
CDR3: CASSQQVAVQETQYF

J: TRBJ2-5
D: TRBD1
size: -
V: TRBV7-9
DNA: TGTGCCAGCAGCTCGGGACAGTCTTGGGAGACCCAGTACTTC
CDR3: CASSSGQSWETQYF

J: TRBJ2-1
D: TRBD2
size: few
V: TRBV6-5
DNA: TGTGCCAGCAGTTACTCGGGACTAGCGGGATATGAGCAGTTCTTC
CDR3: CASSYSGLAGYEQFF

J: TRBJ1-2
D: -
size: -
V: TRBV4-1
DNA: TGCGCCAGCAGCCAAGAAGTCGCGGGACATGGCTACACCTTC
CDR3: CASSQEVAGHGYTF

J: TRBJ2-3
D: -
size: few
V: TRBV5-6
DNA: TGTGCCAGCAGCTTCTCGGCTAGCGGCACAGATACGCAGTATTTT
CDR3: CASSFSASGTDTQYF

J: TRBJ1-1
D: -
size: -
V: TRBV12-5
DNA: TGTGCTAGTGGTTTGTCTAACACTGAAGCTTTCTTT
CDR3: CASGLSNTEAFF

J: TRBJ2-3
D: TRBD1
size: few
V: TRBV18
DNA: TGTGCCAGCTCACCAGGACAGGCGGGCACAGATACGCAGTATTTT
CDR3: CASSPGQAGTDTQYF

J: TRBJ1-2
D: -
size: -
V: TRBV29-1
DNA: TGCAGCGCGGAGTCGCCGCTTAACTATGGCTACACCTTC
CDR3: CSAESPLNYGYTF

J: TRBJ2-2
D: -
size: few
V: TRBV6-4
DNA: TGTGCCAGCAGCGAGACTCGAGACACCGGGGAGCTGTTTTTT
CDR3: CASSETRDTGELFF

J: TRBJ2-1
D: TRBD1
size: -
V: TRBV4-1
DNA: TGCGCCAGCAGCCAGAGAACAGGGGATGAGCAGTTCTTC
CDR3: CASSQRTGDEQFF

J: TRBJ1-1
D: TRBD1
size: -
V: TRBV11-2
DNA: TGTGCCAGCAGCTTAACTTCAGGACAGGGAGTAGCTTTCTTT
CDR3: CASSLTSGQGVAFF

J: TRBJ2-1
D: -
size: few
V: TRBV5-8
DNA: TGTGCCAGCAGCGGCCGTCAGCAGTTCTTC
CDR3: CASSGRQQFF

J: TRBJ2-1
D: -
size: few
V: TRBV10-3
DNA: TGTGCCATCCAGATGACTAAATACAATGAGCAGTTCTTC
CDR3: CAIQMTKYNEQFF

J: TRBJ1-1
D: -
size: -
V: TRBV4-1
DNA: TGCGCCAGCAGCCCACGCCCCTACGACAGTGAAGCTTTCTTT
CDR3: CASSPRPYDSEAFF

J: TRBJ1-1
D: TRBD1
size: -
V: TRBV7-2
DNA: TGTGCCAGCAGCATCCTTGGACAGGGCGGTAACACTGAAGCTTTCTTT
CDR3: CASSILGQGGNTEAFF

J: TRBJ2-6
D: TRBD1
size: many
V: TRBV2
DNA: TGTGCCAGCAGTGAGGACAGGGTTCGCGTCCTGACTTTC
CDR3: CASSEDRVRVLTF

J: TRBJ2-5
D: TRBD1
size: few
V: TRBV7-9
DNA: TGTGCCAGCAGCCCTCGACAGGGTGGGCTGGAGACCCAGTACTTC
CDR3: CASSPRQGGLETQYF

J: TRBJ2-5
D: TRBD2
size: few
V: TRBV4-3
DNA: TGCGCCAGCAGCCAGACTAGCGGGAGGGAGACCCAGTACTTC
CDR3: CASSQTSGRETQYF

J: TRBJ2-2
D: TRBD1
size: -
V: TRBV2
DNA: TGTGCCAGCAGGTCCGGACAGGGGGACACCGGGGAGCTGTTTTTT
CDR3: CASRSGQGDTGELFF

J: TRBJ2-6
D: -
size: -
V: TRBV7-2
DNA: TGTGCCAGCAGCTCTACAGGGAACGGGGCCAACGTCCTGACTTTC
CDR3: CASSSTGNGANVLTF

J: TRBJ2-7
D: -
size: many
V: TRBV7-2
DNA: TGTGCCAGCAGCCCCACGGCTGGCCAGGGTACCGAGCAGTACTTC
CDR3: CASSPTAGQGTEQYF

J: TRBJ1-1
D: -
size: -
V: TRBV9
DNA: TGTGCCAGCAGCGTCAGCCTTAGCGTGACTGAAGCTTTCTTT
CDR3: CASSVSLSVTEAFF

J: TRBJ2-1
D: TRBD1
size: few
V: TRBV19
DNA: TGTGCCAGTAGTTTCGACAGGGGGCCAGAGGAGCAGTTCTTC
CDR3: CASSFDRGPEEQFF

J: TRBJ2-1
D: TRBD2
size: many
V: TRBV7-9
DNA: TGTGCCAGCAGCCGGGGGGACTTTGGGGATGAGCAGTTCTTC
CDR3: CASSRGDFGDEQFF

J: TRBJ2-3
D: TRBD1
size: -
V: TRBV2
DNA: TGTGCCAGCAGGAACAGGGGTTCCACAGATACGCAGTATTTT
CDR3: CASRNRGSTDTQYF

J: TRBJ1-4
D: -
size: few
V: TRBV6-6
DNA: TGTGCCAGCAGATCCGACAGGCAGGAAAAACTGTTTTTT
CDR3: CASRSDRQEKLFF

J: TRBJ2-1
D: TRBD2
size: -
V: TRBV4-3
DNA: TGCGCCAGCAGCCAAAGCCAACTAGCGTCATCCTACAATGAGCAGTTCTTC
CDR3: CASSQSQLASSYNEQFF

J: TRBJ1-1
D: -
size: few
V: TRBV10-3
DNA: TGTGCCAGCGCGACTAGCGGATACACTGAAGCTTTCTTT
CDR3: CASATSGYTEAFF

J: TRBJ1-6
D: TRBD1
size: -
V: TRBV5-1
DNA: TGCGCCAGCGAGTTGGGACAGGGGACCTCGCCCCTCCACTTT
CDR3: CASELGQGTSPLHF

J: TRBJ2-1
D: TRBD2
size: -
V: TRBV7-9
DNA: TGTGCCAGCAGCCCCGGGGTAGCGGGGGCCACAAACAATGAGCAGTTCTTC
CDR3: CASSPGVAGATNNEQFF

J: TRBJ1-2
D: TRBD1
size: few
V: TRBV6-5
DNA: TGTGCCAGCACAAGAGGACAGGCCCTCTATGGCTACACCTTC
CDR3: CASTRGQALYGYTF

J: TRBJ2-3
D: -
size: -
V: TRBV29-1
DNA: TGCAGCGTGGGAGGGGACACCTTCACAGATACGCAGTATTTT
CDR3: CSVGGDTFTDTQYF

J: TRBJ1-5
D: TRBD1
size: few
V: TRBV5-4
DNA: TGTGCCAGCAGCCCCGGGACAGGACTCGGTCAGCCCCAGCATTTT
CDR3: CASSPGTGLGQPQHF

J: TRBJ2-7
D: -
size: -
V: TRBV6-5
DNA: TGTGCCAGCAGTTACCGCGCCCATGCCTACGAGCAGTACTTC
CDR3: CASSYRAHAYEQYF

J: TRBJ1-6
D: TRBD1
size: once
V: TRBV5-6
DNA: TGTGCCAGCAGCTTCAGGGGGCAGGGGAATTCACCCCTCCACTTT
CDR3: CASSFRGQGNSPLHF

J: TRBJ2-5
D: -
size: few
V: TRBV18
DNA: TGTGCCAGCTCATATAACAGAGAGACCCAGTACTTC
CDR3: CASSYNRETQYF

J: TRBJ2-2
D: TRBD2
size: -
V: TRBV7-3
DNA: TGTGCCAGCAGCTTAACCGGTTCGGGACTAGATAGCGGGGAGCTGTTTTTT
CDR3: CASSLTGSGLDSGELFF